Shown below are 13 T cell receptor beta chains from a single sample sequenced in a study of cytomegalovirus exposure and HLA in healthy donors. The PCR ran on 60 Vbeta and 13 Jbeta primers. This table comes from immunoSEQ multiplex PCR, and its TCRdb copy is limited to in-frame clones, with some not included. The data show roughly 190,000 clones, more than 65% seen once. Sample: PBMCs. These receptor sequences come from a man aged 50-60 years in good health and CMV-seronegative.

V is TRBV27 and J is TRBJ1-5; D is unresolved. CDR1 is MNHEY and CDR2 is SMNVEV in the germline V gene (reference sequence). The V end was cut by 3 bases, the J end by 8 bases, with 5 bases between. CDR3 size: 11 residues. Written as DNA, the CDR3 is TGTGCCAGCAGTTTCCCAGAGCCCCAGCATTTT. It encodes CASSFPEPQHF.

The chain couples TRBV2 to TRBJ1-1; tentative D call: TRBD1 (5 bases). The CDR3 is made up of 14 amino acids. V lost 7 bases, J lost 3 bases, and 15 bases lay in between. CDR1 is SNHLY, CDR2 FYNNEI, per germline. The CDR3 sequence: CASMRREGYTEAFF. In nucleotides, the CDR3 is TGTGCCAGCATGAGGAGGGAGGGGTACACTGAAGCTTTCTTT.

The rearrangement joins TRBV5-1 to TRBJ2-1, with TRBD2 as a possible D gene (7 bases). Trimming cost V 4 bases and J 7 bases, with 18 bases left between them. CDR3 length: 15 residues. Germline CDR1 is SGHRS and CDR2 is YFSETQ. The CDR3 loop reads CASSAAGAWGNEQFF. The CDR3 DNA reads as TGCGCCAGCAGCGCCGCGGGGGCTTGGGGGAATGAGCAGTTCTTC.

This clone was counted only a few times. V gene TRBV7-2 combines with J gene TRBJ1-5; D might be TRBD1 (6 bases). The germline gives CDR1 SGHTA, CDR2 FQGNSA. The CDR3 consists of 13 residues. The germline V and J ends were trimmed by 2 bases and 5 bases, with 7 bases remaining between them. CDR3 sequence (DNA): TGTGCCAGCAGCTTACAGGGGCATCAGCCCCAGCATTTT. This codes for CASSLQGHQPQHF.

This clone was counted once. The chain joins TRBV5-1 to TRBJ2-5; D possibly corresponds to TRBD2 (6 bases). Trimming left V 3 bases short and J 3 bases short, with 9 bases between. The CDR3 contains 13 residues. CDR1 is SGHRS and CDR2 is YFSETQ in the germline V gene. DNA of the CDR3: TGCGCCAGCAGCTCTCCGGGAGAAGAGACCCAGTACTTC. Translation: CASSSPGEETQYF. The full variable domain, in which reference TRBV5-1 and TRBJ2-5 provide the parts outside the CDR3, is KAGVTQTPRYLIKTRGQQVTLSCSPISGHRSVSWYQQTPGQGLQFLFEYFSETQRNKGNFPGRFSGRQFSNSRSEMNVSTLELGDSALYLCASSSPGEETQYFGPGTRLLVL.

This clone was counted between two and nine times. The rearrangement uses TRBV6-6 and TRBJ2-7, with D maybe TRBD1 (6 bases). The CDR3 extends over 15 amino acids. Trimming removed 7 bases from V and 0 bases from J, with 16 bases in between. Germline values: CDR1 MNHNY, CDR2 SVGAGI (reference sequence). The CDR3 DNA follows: TGTGCCAGCATCCACAGGGACATAAGCTCCTACGAGCAGTACTTC. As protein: CASIHRDISSYEQYF.

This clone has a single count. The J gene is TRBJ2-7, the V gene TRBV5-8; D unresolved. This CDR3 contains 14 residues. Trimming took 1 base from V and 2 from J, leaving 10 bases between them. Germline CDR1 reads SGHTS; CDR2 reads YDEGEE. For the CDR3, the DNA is TGTGCCAGCAGCTTGACAGTCCCGCCCTACGAGCAGTACTTC. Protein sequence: CASSLTVPPYEQYF.

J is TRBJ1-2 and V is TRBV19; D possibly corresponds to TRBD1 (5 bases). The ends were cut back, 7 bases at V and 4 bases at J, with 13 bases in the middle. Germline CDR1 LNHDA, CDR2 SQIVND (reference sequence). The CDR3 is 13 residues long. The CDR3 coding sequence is TGTGCCAGTAACCAGGGATTTGGCTATGGCTACACCTTC. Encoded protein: CASNQGFGYGYTF.

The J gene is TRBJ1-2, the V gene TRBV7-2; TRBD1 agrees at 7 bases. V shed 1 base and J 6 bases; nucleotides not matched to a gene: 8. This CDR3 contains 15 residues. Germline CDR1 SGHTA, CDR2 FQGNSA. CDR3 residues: CASSLGRDRDDGYTF. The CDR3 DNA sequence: TGTGCCAGCAGCTTAGGACGGGACAGAGATGATGGCTACACCTTC.

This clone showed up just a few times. The CDR3 bases are TGTGCCAGTTCGCAGGGGTCTAACACTGAAGCTTTCTTT. Protein sequence: CASSQGSNTEAFF. The chain combines TRBV19 with TRBJ1-1, with D perhaps matching TRBD1 (6 bases). CDR1 is LNHDA, CDR2 SQIVND, per germline (reference sequence). CDR3 length: 13 amino acids. The V end was cut by 8 bases, the J end by 2 bases, with 12 bases between.

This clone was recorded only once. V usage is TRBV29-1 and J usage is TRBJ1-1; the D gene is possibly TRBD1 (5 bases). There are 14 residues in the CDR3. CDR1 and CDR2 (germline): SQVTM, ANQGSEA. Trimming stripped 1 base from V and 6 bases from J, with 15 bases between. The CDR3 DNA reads TGCAGCGTTGAAGGGGCAGGGAGGAAAGCTGAAGCTTTCTTT. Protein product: CSVEGAGRKAEAFF.

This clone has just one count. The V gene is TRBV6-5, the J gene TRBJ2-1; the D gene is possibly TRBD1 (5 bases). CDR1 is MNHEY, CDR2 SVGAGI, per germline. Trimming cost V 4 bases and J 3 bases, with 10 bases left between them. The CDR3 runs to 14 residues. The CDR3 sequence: CASSSQDSYNEQFF. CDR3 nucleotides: TGTGCCAGCAGTTCCCAAGACAGCTACAATGAGCAGTTCTTC.

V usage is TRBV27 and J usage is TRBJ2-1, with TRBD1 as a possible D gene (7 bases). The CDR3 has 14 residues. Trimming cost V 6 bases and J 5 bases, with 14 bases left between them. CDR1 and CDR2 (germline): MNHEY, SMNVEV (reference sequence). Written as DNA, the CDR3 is TGTGCCAGCAGCCCAGGGGGGACCCACAATGAGCAGTTCTTC. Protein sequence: CASSPGGTHNEQFF.